This passage covers 30 T cell receptor beta chains from one sample sequenced in a study of vaccination and CD4 T cells after COVID-19. Sequenced with the Oncomine TCR Beta short-read assay was DNA taken from cultured CD4+ T cells. Via MiXCR, TCRdb re-called the PCR reads, giving one row per CDR3 protein. The table lists about 18,000 distinct CDR3 sequences, under 60% of them singletons. Their antigens are not known. The treatment is: approximately 9-day PBMC culture with coronavirus spike peptide pools or control peptides (ViraFEST assay). Material: CD4+ T cells from blood, cultured in vitro. These receptors were taken from a human donor who had recovered from COVID-19.

The chain carries TRBV3-1 and TRBJ1-2, with a tentative D call TRBD1 (6 bases). This CDR3 comprises 15 residues. V lost 4 bases and J 4 bases, leaving 16 bases between the germline ends. The germline gives CDR1 LGHDT, CDR2 YNNKEL (reference sequence). The CDR3 loop reads CASSPTTQGLYGYTF. CDR3 nucleotides: TGTGCCAGCAGCCCGACCACACAGGGACTCTATGGCTACACCTTC.

This clonotype was seen a handful of times. This sequence joins TRBV21-1 and TRBJ1-2. TRBV21-1 is termed a pseudogene. The CDR3 has 12 residues. As DNA, the CDR3 is TGTGCCAGCCTTCCGTCGAGGGCTGGCTACACCTTC. Amino acid sequence: CASLPSRAGYTF.

The chain is built from TRBV2 and TRBJ2-1; 12 nucleotides agree with TRBD2. This CDR3 spans 16 amino acids. V trimming: 3 bases; J trimming: 1 base; junction bases outside the gene matches: 1. The germline V gene encodes CDR1 SNHLY and CDR2 FYNNEI. In DNA, the CDR3 is TGTGCCAGCAGTGACCTAGCGGGAGGGTCCTACAATGAGCAGTTCTTC. It encodes CASSDLAGGSYNEQFF.

The V and J genes are TRBV19 and TRBJ1-5, with D uncertain. Germline-derived CDR1 and CDR2 are LNHDA and SQIVND (reference sequence). CDR3 size: 15 residues. The V and J ends lost 6 bases and 5 bases respectively, with 17 bases between them. CDR3 sequence (DNA): TGTGCCAGTAGAATTGGGGATAGGAGGGATCAGCCCCAGCATTTT. Residues: CASRIGDRRDQPQHF. The whole variable domain, remainder taken from reference TRBV19 and TRBJ1-5, is DGGITQSPKYLFRKEGQNVTLSCEQNLNHDAMYWYRQDPGQGLRLIYYSQIVNDFQKGDIAEGYSVSREKKESFPLTVTSAQKNPTAFYLCASRIGDRRDQPQHFGDGTRLSIL.

This clonotype was seen a single time. The rearrangement links TRBV7-2 to TRBJ1-1; D is uncertain. Germline V lookup: CDR1 SGHTA, CDR2 FQGNSA. Between the trimmed V and J ends, which lost 5 bases and 6 bases, there was a span of 16 bases. The CDR3 covers 14 residues. DNA for the CDR3: TGTGCCAGCAGCCCAGGAGCCAGGACGGCTGAAGCTTTCTTT. Residues: CASSPGARTAEAFF.

This clonotype was recorded a few times. The V gene is TRBV30, the J gene TRBJ1-2, with 7 bases fitting TRBD1. The CDR3 runs to 14 residues. Per the germline V gene, CDR1 is GTSNPN and CDR2 is SVGIG (reference sequence). Trimming at V came to 4 bases and at J to 3 bases, leaving 8 bases not matched to a gene. The chain's CDR3 is CAWNPQGLYYGYTF. CDR3 bases: TGTGCCTGGAACCCACAGGGGCTTTACTATGGCTACACCTTC.

CDR3 sequence: CASLSGSWDNEQFF. The CDR3 DNA reads TGTGCCAGCCTAAGCGGGAGCTGGGACAATGAGCAGTTCTTC. The J gene is TRBJ2-1, the V gene TRBV2, with 8 bases aligning to TRBD2. The V segment lost 8 bases and the J segment 5 bases; nucleotides outside the gene matches: 8. CDR1 and CDR2 from the germline V gene are SNHLY and FYNNEI. The length of the CDR3 is 14 residues. Looking up the rest from reference TRBV2 and TRBJ2-1 gives the full variable domain: EPEVTQTPSHQVTQMGQEVILRCVPISNHLYFYWYRQILGQKVEFLVSFYNNEISEKSEIFDDQFSVERPDGSNFTLKIRSTKLEDSAMYFCASLSGSWDNEQFFGPGTRLTVL.

This sequence joins TRBV6-2 or TRBV6-3 and TRBJ2-2, with TRBD1 matching over 9 bases. Germline CDR1 MNHEY, CDR2 SVGEGT. Losses at the gene ends were 9 bases for V and 6 bases for J; bases not matched to a gene: 14. The CDR3 totals 16 residues. CDR3 residues: CASTRRDRAGPGELFF. The CDR3 DNA reads as TGTGCCAGTACCAGGAGGGACAGGGCGGGCCCCGGGGAGCTGTTTTTT.

The chain couples TRBV7-9 to TRBJ1-3; no definite D call. Germline lookup yields CDR1 SEHNR and CDR2 FQNEAQ (reference sequence). The V gene lost 5 bases and the J gene lost 0 bases, with 17 bases spanning the gap. There are 17 residues in the CDR3. In nucleotides, the CDR3 is TGTGCCAGCAGCCTCGATCGAGTGGTCTTCTCTGGAAACACCATATATTTT. It is translated as CASSLDRVVFSGNTIYF. The full variable domain, completed using reference TRBV7-9 and TRBJ1-3, is DTGVSQNPRHKITKRGQNVTFRCDPISEHNRLYWYRQTLGQGPEFLTYFQNEAQLEKSRLLSDRFSAERPKGSFSTLEIQRTEQGDSAMYLCASSLDRVVFSGNTIYFGEGSWLTVV.

The table lists this clonotype with a count of one. The rearrangement links TRBV2 to TRBJ2-5, with TRBD2 matching 7 bases. The CDR3 length is 13 residues. Germline CDR1 reads SNHLY; CDR2 reads FYNNEI. V lost 4 bases, J lost 9 bases, and 8 bases stayed unmatched. Here the CDR3 reads CASSVSAGRAQYF. The CDR3 nucleotides are TGTGCCAGCAGTGTCTCGGCGGGGAGGGCCCAGTACTTC.

This clonotype was detected once. The CDR3 DNA reads TGTGCCAGCAGCCTAGGGGGTGGCAGGGCAGGGGAGACCCAGTACTTC. This codes for CASSLGGGRAGETQYF. The chain recombines TRBV7-2 with TRBJ2-5, with D perhaps matching TRBD1 (6 bases). Germline assignment: CDR1 SGHTA and CDR2 FQGNSA. There are 16 residues in the CDR3. Trimming took off 5 bases at V and 5 bases at J, with 21 bases between the two ends.

This rearrangement joins TRBV6-5 to TRBJ2-5; D ambiguous. V was pared by 3 bases and J by 5 bases, with 16 bases between. The germline V gene has CDR1 MNHEY and CDR2 SVGAGI. The CDR3 sequence is 15 residues long. This CDR3 reads CASSYQSGGVETQYF. The CDR3 nucleotides are TGTGCCAGCAGTTATCAATCCGGCGGTGTTGAGACCCAGTACTTC.

The chain couples TRBV20-1 to TRBJ1-2, with a tentative D call TRBD1 (6 bases). The CDR3 is 18 amino acids. V shed 0 bases and J shed 1 base, with 21 bases lying between them. Germline CDR1 is DFQATT and CDR2 is SNEGSKA (reference sequence). The CDR3 DNA reads as TGCAGTGCTAGAGATTGGGGGGGACACTTAAGGGGTAACTATGGCTACACCTTC. Protein product: CSARDWGGHLRGNYGYTF.

This clonotype has a handful of counts. V is TRBV7-2 and J is TRBJ2-2; D gene unclear. Germline CDR1 SGHTA, CDR2 FQGNSA. The V and J ends lost 3 bases and 1 base respectively, with 9 bases between them. The CDR3 totals 15 residues. CDR3 coding DNA: TGTGCCAGCAGCTTGAGTGACGGGAACACCGGGGAGCTGTTTTTT. Translating it yields CASSLSDGNTGELFF.

The chain combines TRBV20-1 with TRBJ2-5, with a possible D match to TRBD2 (5 bases). Deletions cut 0 bases from V and 3 bases from J, with 8 bases between. The CDR3 is 13 amino acids. The germline gives CDR1 DFQATT, CDR2 SNEGSKA (reference sequence). Written as DNA, the CDR3 is TGCAGTGCTAGAGAGGACGGGAAAGAGACCCAGTACTTC. Protein product: CSAREDGKETQYF.

The V and J genes are TRBV7-9 and TRBJ2-5; D possibly corresponds to TRBD1 (6 bases). Trimming removed 5 bases from V and 7 bases from J, with 17 bases in between. This CDR3 spans 14 amino acids. Germline-derived CDR1 and CDR2 are SEHNR and FQNEAQ (reference sequence). This CDR3 reads CASSHGAGDGTQYF. The CDR3 coding sequence is TGTGCCAGCAGCCATGGGGCAGGGGACGGGACCCAGTACTTC.

The chain recombines TRBV3-1 with TRBJ2-3, with TRBD2 matching 7 bases. V shed 2 bases and J 5 bases; nucleotides not matched to a gene: 7. The CDR3 covers 15 residues. Germline lookup yields CDR1 LGHDT and CDR2 YNNKEL (reference sequence). The CDR3, as DNA: TGTGCCAGCAGCCAATGGGGGGGGAGTAGAGATACGCAGTATTTT. It specifies CASSQWGGSRDTQYF.

The rearrangement links TRBV19 to TRBJ2-1, with D possibly TRBD2 on 6 matching bases. Trimming removed 6 bases from V and 6 bases from J, with 12 bases in between. This CDR3 comprises 13 residues. Germline CDR1 LNHDA, CDR2 SQIVND (reference sequence). CDR3 residues: CASSGRIGNEQFF. CDR3 nucleotides: TGTGCCAGTAGCGGGAGAATTGGCAATGAGCAGTTCTTC.

The gene calls are TRBV4-1 and TRBJ1-1; D gene ambiguous. Trimming pared 5 bases from V and 5 bases from J, leaving 12 bases between. The V gene's germline CDR1 is MGHRA and CDR2 YSYEKL. This CDR3 comprises 13 residues. For the CDR3, the DNA is TGCGCCAGCAGCTCTGGGAGTAGAACTGAAGCTTTCTTT. This translates into CASSSGSRTEAFF.

The rearrangement links TRBV6-1 to TRBJ2-7, with 9 bases lining up with TRBD2. The CDR3 runs 15 residues. Germline trimming cut 1 base from V and 4 bases from J; bases unmatched to any gene: 5. Germline CDR1 is MNHNS and CDR2 is SASEGT. CDR3 sequence: CASSEGLAVLYEQYF. CDR3 DNA sequence: TGTGCCAGCAGTGAAGGACTAGCGGTCTTATACGAGCAGTACTTC.

V is TRBV28 and J is TRBJ2-3; the match to TRBD2 covers 8 bases. Germline loops: CDR1 MDHEN, CDR2 SYDVKM. CDR3 size: 15 residues. With 7 bases clipped from V and 4 bases from J, the junction kept 10 bases outside the gene matches. DNA of the CDR3: TGTGCCAGCACTGTAGCGGGACAACAGGCAGATACGCAGTATTTT. It is translated as CASTVAGQQADTQYF.

The V and J genes are TRBV4-1 and TRBJ2-1, with a tentative D call TRBD2 (5 bases). The CDR3 loop spans 15 amino acids. The germline CDR1 and CDR2 sequences are MGHRA and YSYEKL. Trimming cost V 4 bases and J 0 bases, with 10 bases left between them. The CDR3 region is CASSPGSSSYNEQFF. DNA of the CDR3: TGCGCCAGCAGCCCGGGGTCCAGCTCCTACAATGAGCAGTTCTTC.

The rearrangement joins TRBV3-1 to TRBJ1-1; 9 bases are shared with TRBD1. The CDR3 spans 15 residues. Germline CDR1 and CDR2: LGHDT and YNNKEL (reference sequence). J lost 0 bases, V lost 5 bases, and 4 bases had no gene match. The CDR3, as DNA: TGTGCCAGCAGCGGCCGGGACAGGGTGAACACTGAAGCTTTCTTT. As protein: CASSGRDRVNTEAFF.

V usage is TRBV6-1 and J usage is TRBJ2-3; the match to TRBD2 covers 7 bases. Per the germline V gene, CDR1 is MNHNS and CDR2 is SASEGT. Losses at the gene ends were 2 bases for V and 2 bases for J; bases not matched to a gene: 7. This CDR3 has 16 residues. The CDR3 here is CASSEWGSGFTDTQYF. CDR3 nucleotide sequence: TGTGCCAGCAGTGAATGGGGTAGCGGGTTCACAGATACGCAGTATTTT.

This clonotype was recorded only once. This chain uses TRBV2 with TRBJ1-4; D call uncertain. The CDR3 is 15 residues long. V was trimmed by 4 bases and J by 1 base, leaving 10 bases between them. Per the germline V gene, CDR1 is SNHLY and CDR2 is FYNNEI. The CDR3 spells CASSGFGLTNEKLFF. As DNA, the CDR3 is TGTGCCAGCAGTGGGTTCGGGCTAACTAATGAAAAACTGTTTTTT.

The CDR3 DNA reads as TGTGCCAGCAGCTGGGGGGGGCGATCGGATGGCTACACCTTC. Its protein product is CASSWGGRSDGYTF. The rearrangement joins TRBV5-8 to TRBJ1-2; D perhaps matches TRBD1 (6 bases). The CDR3 contains 14 residues. The germline V gene has CDR1 SGHTS and CDR2 YDEGEE. Deletions cut 3 bases from V and 6 bases from J, with 15 bases between.

V and J are TRBV9 and TRBJ1-6; D perhaps matches TRBD1 (5 bases). Trimming cost V 4 bases and J 7 bases, with 15 bases left between them. Germline CDR1 is SGDLS and CDR2 is YYNGEE. The CDR3 is made up of 15 amino acids. The CDR3 is CASSPTTVTNSPLHF. The CDR3 DNA reads TGTGCCAGCAGCCCAACGACAGTCACAAATTCACCCCTCCACTTT. Looking up the rest from reference TRBV9 and TRBJ1-6 gives the full variable domain: DSGVTQTPKHLITATGQRVTLRCSPRSGDLSVYWYQQSLDQGLQFLIQYYNGEERAKGNILERFSAQQFPDLHSELNLSSLELGDSALYFCASSPTTVTNSPLHFGNGTRLTVT.

V is TRBV12-3 or TRBV12-4 and J is TRBJ2-5; D gene ambiguous. V lost 3 bases to trimming and J lost 1 base, with 12 bases between them. This CDR3 region has 15 residues. CDR3 sequence reads: CASSLVGRPQETQYF. CDR3 sequence (DNA): TGTGCCAGCAGTTTGGTGGGAAGGCCCCAAGAGACCCAGTACTTC.

The chain carries TRBV6-2 or TRBV6-3 and TRBJ2-1; 7 bases match TRBD2. From germline, CDR1 is MNHEY and CDR2 SVGEGT. This CDR3 has 15 residues. The V segment lost 2 bases and the J segment 6 bases; nucleotides outside the gene matches: 7. This CDR3 reads CASSYERLALNEQFF. DNA of the CDR3: TGTGCCAGCAGTTACGAAAGACTAGCCCTCAATGAGCAGTTCTTC.

This clonotype was seen a few times. The chain links TRBV6-2 or TRBV6-3 to TRBJ1-1; 11 bases match TRBD1. V gave up 5 bases and J gave up 4 bases; unmatched junction bases: 6. Per germline, CDR1 MNHEY and CDR2 SVGEGT. This CDR3 has 15 residues. The chain's CDR3 is CASSPAGTGGTEAFF. In DNA form, the CDR3 reads TGTGCCAGCAGTCCCGCCGGGACAGGGGGCACTGAAGCTTTCTTT.